Here is one T cell receptor beta chain with its context. This clone was seen repeatedly, ten times or more. Its antigen is not yet known. Per-base qualities were not stored, and no clone one base away is much larger. Other DNA variants within this sample encode the same CDR3. The cysteine opens and the phenylalanine closes a CDR3 of 14 amino acids. Here the CDR3 DNA is all that survives: 42 bases in frame from base 1. CDR1 and CDR2 (ENHRY, SYGVKD) derive from the germline V gene. The junction shows trimming of 4 bases on V and 0 bases on J, plus 7 bases between the germline ends. The data originate from a study of shared clonotypes between healthy human individuals (dated by TCRdb to 2019 to 2021). Background for the entire study: The cohort comprised two women and a few men aged 18 to 49 years. Each donor's leukapheresis produced roughly between roughly 0.85 and 9.5 billion PBMCs. For each donor, three plates each were used for CD4 naive and CD4 memory, two plates were used for CD8 naive, and one plate was used for CD8 memory. Different laboratories and diverse techniques were used to prepare libraries and sequence TCR repertoires, to increase sequencing depth and limit assay-specific biases. The study deeply sequenced blood TCR repertoires of several healthy adults to estimate repertoire size and the extent of clonotype sharing between individuals.

Using the deep immunoSEQ assay, multiplex PCR amplified TCR CDR3 regions from genomic DNA. For each cell subset, the extracted genomic DNA was distributed evenly across all wells of several immunoSEQ 96-well plates, and each plate served as one replicate. For sorted subsets, each replicate PCR was loaded with 200 ng genomic DNA, equivalent to some 27,000 T cell genomes. Purified libraries were measured with a Qubit 3.0 fluorometer, size-checked on a Bioanalyzer 2100, and measured again with the KAPA Library Quantification kit. Each immunoSEQ 96-well plate was sequenced on its own single-read 150-cycle Illumina NextSeq 550 flow cell. Per the source publication's procedure: Because the immunoSEQ output held only junctional sequences and lacked quality scores, the filtering could not match the filtering applied to full-length reads. To assign V/J genes and CDR3, sequences were annotated against IMGT germline references using PyIR, a Python wrapper for IgBLAST v1.9. Any read was removed if the V/J assignment was weak (E-value above 1e-6), the CDR3 was missing, or the read contained stop codons, out-of-frame junctions, or ambiguous translated residues. V3J clonotypes were defined as sequences sharing the same inferred V gene, J gene, and CDR3 amino acid sequence. Percentage overlap between repertoires was computed as shared unique clonotypes divided by the size of the smaller repertoire. Richness of each repertoire was evaluated using RTK rarefaction, the Chao1 estimator, and Recon v2.1 estimates of unobserved clonotypes. Generation probabilities for all TCRbeta clonotypes obtained by the gDNA method from a handful of donors were computed using OLGA. Drawn from immuneACCESS, this table holds only the in-frame rearrangements with V and J called that TCRdb kept. Clones are partly lost; checked studies trace under half to an unresolved V gene and leave the rest unexplained. The V and J calls and clone size come from that table; D and trimming were worked out from the DNA. This sample comprises 800,000 to 1,200,000 clones, 70% to 80% of them detected only once. The ten most abundant clones make up approximately 0.52% of the sample.

What the research found in general, with its limitations: Clonotypes shared by all four sorted-subset donors showed higher generation probabilities than non-shared clonotypes. Incomplete sequencing was indicated by rarefaction of sorted-subset datasets, despite the large sequencing depth. The genetic and exposure-history diversity represented was limited by the small number of donors. Larger estimated clonotype richness was generally found for naive subsets than for memory subsets. Sampling was limited to blood, and TCR repertoires in tissue likely differ from TCR repertoires in blood. Roughly 5% of naive CD4, 3% to 3.5% of naive CD8, 2% to 2.5% of memory CD4, and approximately 0.39% of memory CD8 clonotypes were shared across a handful of donors. Pairwise subsampling indicated that sequencing depth was expected to affect the degree of clonotype sharing among donors.

The donors were healthy, HIV-negative adults with no recently reported acute infections or vaccinations. All donors were Caucasian adults living in Nashville, Tennessee, USA. CD4+ T cells were enriched by magnetic negative selection, after which naive cells were positively selected on CD45RA and the negative fraction was taken as the memory subset. After blood collection by leukapheresis, PBMCs were isolated using Ficoll-Histopaque density gradient centrifugation and then cryopreserved in the vapor phase of liquid nitrogen. Analytical flow cytometry was used to check the purity and quantity of every magnetically sorted T cell population. Each sorted fraction had its genomic DNA isolated and then quantified by UV absorbance on a Nanodrop 2000c.

This TCR came from a man between 18 and 29 years old in good health. Some clones in this sample may be carry-over from other donors' samples. Sequencing was done on a sample of memory CD4+ T cells from PBMCs. Taken with the paper, the label for cell subset or site translates to: CD45RA-negative fraction. The sequence joins TRBV10-3 to TRBJ1-3; no D gene is confidently identified. The CDR3 is CAISAVSSGNTIYF. The nucleotide sequence is given as TGTGCCATCAGTGCCGTGAGCTCTGGAAACACCATATATTTT.